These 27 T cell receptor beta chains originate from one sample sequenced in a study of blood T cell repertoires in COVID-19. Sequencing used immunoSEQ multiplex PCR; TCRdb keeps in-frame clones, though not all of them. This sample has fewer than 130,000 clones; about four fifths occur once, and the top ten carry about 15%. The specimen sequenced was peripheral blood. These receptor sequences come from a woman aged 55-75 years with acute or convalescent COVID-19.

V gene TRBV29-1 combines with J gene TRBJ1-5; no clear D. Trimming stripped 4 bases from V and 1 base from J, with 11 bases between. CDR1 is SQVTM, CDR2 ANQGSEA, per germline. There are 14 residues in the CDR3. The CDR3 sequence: CSVAHGTSNQPQHF. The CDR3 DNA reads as TGCAGCGTTGCTCACGGTACGAGCAATCAGCCCCAGCATTTT.

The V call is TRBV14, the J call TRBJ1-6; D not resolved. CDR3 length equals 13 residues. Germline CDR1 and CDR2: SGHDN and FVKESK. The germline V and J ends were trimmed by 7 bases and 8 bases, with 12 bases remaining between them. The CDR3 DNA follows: TGTGCCAGCACAAACACGGGAGATTCACCCCTCCACTTT. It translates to CASTNTGDSPLHF.

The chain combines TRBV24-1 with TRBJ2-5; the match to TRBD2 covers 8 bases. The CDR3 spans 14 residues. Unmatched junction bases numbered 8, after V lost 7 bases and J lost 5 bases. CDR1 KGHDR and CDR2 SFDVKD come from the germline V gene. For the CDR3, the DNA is TGTGCCACCAGCCCGGGGGGGCCGGTGGAGACCCAGTACTTC. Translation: CATSPGGPVETQYF.

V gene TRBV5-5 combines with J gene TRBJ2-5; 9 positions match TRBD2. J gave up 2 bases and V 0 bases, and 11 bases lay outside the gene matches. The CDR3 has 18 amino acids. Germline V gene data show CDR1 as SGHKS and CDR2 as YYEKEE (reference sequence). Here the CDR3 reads CASSLAIRGGAPQETQYF. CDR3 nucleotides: TGTGCCAGCAGCTTGGCAATTCGCGGGGGGGCTCCACAAGAGACCCAGTACTTC.

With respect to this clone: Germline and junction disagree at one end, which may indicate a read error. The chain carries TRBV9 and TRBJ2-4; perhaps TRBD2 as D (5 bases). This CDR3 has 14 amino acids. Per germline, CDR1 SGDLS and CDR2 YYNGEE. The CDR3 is CASSVGLAENIQYF. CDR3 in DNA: TGTGCCAGCAGCGTAGGTCTAGCCGAAAACATTCAGTACTTC.

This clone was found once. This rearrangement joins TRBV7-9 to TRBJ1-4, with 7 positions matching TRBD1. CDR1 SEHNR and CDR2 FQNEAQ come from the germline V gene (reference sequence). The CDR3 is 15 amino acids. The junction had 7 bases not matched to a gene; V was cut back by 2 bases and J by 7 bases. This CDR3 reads CASSLTGTEGEKLFF. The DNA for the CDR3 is TGTGCCAGCAGCTTAACGGGGACAGAAGGTGAAAAACTGTTTTTT.

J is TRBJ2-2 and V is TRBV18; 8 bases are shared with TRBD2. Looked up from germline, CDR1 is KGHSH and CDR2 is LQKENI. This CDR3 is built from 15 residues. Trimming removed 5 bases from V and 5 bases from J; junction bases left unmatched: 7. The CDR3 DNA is TGTGCCAGCTCATCCCGGGAGGGATGGACCGGGGAGCTGTTTTTT. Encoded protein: CASSSREGWTGELFF.

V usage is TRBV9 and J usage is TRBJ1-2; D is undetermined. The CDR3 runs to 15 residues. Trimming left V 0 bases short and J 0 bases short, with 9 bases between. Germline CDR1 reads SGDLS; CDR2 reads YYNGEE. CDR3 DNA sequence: TGTGCCAGCAGCGTAGATCCAGACTCTAACTATGGCTACACCTTC. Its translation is CASSVDPDSNYGYTF.

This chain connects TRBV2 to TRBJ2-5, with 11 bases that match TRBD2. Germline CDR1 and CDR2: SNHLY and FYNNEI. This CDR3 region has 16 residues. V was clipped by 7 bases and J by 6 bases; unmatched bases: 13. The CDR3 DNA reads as TGTGCCAGCACTGGGGGATCTAGCGGGGGGAGAAAGACCCAGTACTTC. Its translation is CASTGGSSGGRKTQYF.

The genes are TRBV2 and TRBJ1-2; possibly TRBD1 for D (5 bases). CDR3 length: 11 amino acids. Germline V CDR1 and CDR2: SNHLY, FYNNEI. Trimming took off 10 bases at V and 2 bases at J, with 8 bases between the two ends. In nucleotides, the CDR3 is TGTGCCACCGGGGGGAACTATGGCTACACCTTC. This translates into CATGGNYGYTF.

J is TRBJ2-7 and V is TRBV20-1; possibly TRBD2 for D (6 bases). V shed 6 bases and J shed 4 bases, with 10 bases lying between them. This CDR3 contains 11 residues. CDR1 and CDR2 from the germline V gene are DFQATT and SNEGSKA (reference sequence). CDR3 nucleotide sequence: TGCAGTGCCGGAGGGCAGTACGAGCAGTACTTC. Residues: CSAGGQYEQYF.

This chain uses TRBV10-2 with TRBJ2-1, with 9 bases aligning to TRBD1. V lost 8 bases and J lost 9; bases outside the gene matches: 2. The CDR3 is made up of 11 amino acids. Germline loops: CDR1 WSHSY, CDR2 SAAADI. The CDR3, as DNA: TGCGCCAGCGGACAGGGGACTGAGCAGTTCTTC. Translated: CASGQGTEQFF.

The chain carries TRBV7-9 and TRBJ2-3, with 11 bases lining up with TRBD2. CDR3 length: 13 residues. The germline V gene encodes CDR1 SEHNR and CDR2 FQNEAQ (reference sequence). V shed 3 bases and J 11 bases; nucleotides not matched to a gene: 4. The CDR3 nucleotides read TGTGCCAGCAGCTTGGAGCTAGCGGGGGGGCAGTATTTT. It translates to CASSLELAGGQYF.

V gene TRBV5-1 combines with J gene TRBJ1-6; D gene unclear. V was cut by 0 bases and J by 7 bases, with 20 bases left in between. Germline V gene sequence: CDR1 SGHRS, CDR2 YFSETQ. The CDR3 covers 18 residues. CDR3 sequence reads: CASSLDGDSLASNSPLHF. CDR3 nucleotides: TGCGCCAGCAGCTTGGATGGCGACTCGCTTGCGTCGAATTCACCCCTCCACTTT.

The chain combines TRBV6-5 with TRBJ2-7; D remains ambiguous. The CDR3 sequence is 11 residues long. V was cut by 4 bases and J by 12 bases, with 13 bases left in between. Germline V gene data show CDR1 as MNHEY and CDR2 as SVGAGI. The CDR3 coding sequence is TGTGCCAGCAGTTCACGTCCGGTAGCGTACTTC. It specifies CASSSRPVAYF.

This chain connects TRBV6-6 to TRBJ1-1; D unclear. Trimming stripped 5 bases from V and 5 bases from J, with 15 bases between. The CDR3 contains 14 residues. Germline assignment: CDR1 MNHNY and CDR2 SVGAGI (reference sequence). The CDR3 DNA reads TGTGCCAGCAGTCACGATGTATCGGGGACTGAAGCTTTCTTT. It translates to CASSHDVSGTEAFF.

This CDR3 reads CAISDQQGVHRPQHF. The CDR3 DNA follows: TGTGCCATCAGTGACCAACAGGGTGTCCATCGGCCCCAGCATTTT. The rearrangement joins TRBV10-3 to TRBJ1-5, with D perhaps matching TRBD1 (6 bases). This CDR3 contains 15 residues. Germline values: CDR1 ENHRY, CDR2 SYGVKD. The V gene lost 3 bases and the J gene lost 9 bases, with 18 bases spanning the gap.

The CDR3 DNA sequence: TGTGCCAGCAGCTTTCGAACAGGGGGTGGACAGCCCCAGCATTTT. It codes for CASSFRTGGGQPQHF. The rearrangement uses TRBV5-5 and TRBJ1-5, with 8 bases identical to TRBD1. Germline values: CDR1 SGHKS, CDR2 YYEKEE (reference sequence). Trimming took 2 bases from V and 7 from J; bases not matched to a gene: 8. The CDR3 covers 15 residues.

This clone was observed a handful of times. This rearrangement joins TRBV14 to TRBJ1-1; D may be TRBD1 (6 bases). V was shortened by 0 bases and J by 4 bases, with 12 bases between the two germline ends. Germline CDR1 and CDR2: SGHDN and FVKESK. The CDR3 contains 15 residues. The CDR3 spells CASSQDGGTVTEAFF. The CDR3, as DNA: TGTGCCAGCAGCCAAGATGGGGGCACGGTCACTGAAGCTTTCTTT.

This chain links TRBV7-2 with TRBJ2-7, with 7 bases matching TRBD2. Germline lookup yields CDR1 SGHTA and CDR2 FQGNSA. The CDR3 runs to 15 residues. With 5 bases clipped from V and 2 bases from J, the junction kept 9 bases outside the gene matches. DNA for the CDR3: TGTGCCAGCAGCGCCCGGGGCGGGGGACCCTACGAGCAGTACTTC. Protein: CASSARGGGPYEQYF.

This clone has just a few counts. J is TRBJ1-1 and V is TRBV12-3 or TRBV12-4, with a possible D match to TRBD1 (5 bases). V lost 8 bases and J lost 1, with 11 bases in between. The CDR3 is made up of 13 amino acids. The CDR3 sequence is CASQTGPNTEAFF. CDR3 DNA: TGTGCCAGCCAAACAGGTCCGAACACTGAAGCTTTCTTT.

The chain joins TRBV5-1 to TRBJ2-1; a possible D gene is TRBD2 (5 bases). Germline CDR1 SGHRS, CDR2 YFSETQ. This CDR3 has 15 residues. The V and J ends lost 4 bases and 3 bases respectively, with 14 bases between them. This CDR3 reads CASSEGVNLYNEQFF. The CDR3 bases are TGCGCCAGCAGCGAGGGAGTAAACCTCTACAATGAGCAGTTCTTC.

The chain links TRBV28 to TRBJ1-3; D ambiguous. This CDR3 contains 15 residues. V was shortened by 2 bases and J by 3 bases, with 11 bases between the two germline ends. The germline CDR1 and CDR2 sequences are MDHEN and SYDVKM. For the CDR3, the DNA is TGTGCCAGCAGTTTACCTCCGGGTAATGGAAACACCATATATTTT. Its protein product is CASSLPPGNGNTIYF.

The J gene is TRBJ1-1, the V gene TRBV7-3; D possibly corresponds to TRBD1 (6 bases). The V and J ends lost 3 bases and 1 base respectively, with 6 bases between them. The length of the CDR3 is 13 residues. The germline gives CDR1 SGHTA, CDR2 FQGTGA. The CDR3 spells CASSLGQNTEAFF. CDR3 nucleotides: TGTGCCAGCAGCTTGGGACAGAACACTGAAGCTTTCTTT.

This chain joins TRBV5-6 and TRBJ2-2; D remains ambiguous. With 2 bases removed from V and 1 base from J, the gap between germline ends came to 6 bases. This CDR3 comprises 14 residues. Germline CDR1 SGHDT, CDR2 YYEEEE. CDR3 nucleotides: TGTGCCAGCAGCTTCGGGTTGAACACCGGGGAGCTGTTTTTT. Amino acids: CASSFGLNTGELFF.

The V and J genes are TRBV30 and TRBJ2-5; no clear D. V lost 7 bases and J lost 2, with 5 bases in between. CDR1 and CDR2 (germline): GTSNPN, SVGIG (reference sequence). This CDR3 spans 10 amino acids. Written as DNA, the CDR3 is TGTGCCTTACAGCAAGAGACCCAGTACTTC. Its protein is CALQQETQYF.

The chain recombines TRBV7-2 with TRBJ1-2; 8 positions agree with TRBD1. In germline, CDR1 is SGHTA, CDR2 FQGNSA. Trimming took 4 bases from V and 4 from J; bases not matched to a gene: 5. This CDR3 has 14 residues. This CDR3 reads CASSSRQGSYGYTF. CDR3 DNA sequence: TGTGCCAGCAGCTCTCGACAGGGGAGCTATGGCTACACCTTC.